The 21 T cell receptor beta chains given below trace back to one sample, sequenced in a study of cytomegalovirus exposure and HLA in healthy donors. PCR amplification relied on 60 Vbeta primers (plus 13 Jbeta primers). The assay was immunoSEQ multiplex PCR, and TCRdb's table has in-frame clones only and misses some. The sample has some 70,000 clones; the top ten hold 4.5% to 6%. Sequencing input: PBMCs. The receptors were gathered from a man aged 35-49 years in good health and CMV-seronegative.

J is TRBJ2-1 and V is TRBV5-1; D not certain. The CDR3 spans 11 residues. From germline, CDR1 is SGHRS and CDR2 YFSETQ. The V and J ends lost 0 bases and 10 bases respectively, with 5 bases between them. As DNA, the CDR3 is TGCGCCAGCAGCTTGGCACAGGAGCAGTTCTTC. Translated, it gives CASSLAQEQFF. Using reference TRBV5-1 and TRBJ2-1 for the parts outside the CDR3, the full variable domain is KAGVTQTPRYLIKTRGQQVTLSCSPISGHRSVSWYQQTPGQGLQFLFEYFSETQRNKGNFPGRFSGRQFSNSRSEMNVSTLELGDSALYLCASSLAQEQFFGPGTRLTVL.

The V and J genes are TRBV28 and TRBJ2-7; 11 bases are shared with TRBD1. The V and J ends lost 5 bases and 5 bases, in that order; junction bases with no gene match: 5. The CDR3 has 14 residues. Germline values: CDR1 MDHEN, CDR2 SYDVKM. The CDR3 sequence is CASSRTGGKDEQYF. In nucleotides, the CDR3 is TGTGCCAGCAGTCGGACAGGGGGCAAGGACGAGCAGTACTTC.

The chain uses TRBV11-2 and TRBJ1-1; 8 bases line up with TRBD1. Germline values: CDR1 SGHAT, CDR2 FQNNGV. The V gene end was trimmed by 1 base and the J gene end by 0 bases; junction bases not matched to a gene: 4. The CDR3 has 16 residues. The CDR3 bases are TGTGCCAGCAGCTTAGTGATGGGACAGGTGAACACTGAAGCTTTCTTT. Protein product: CASSLVMGQVNTEAFF.

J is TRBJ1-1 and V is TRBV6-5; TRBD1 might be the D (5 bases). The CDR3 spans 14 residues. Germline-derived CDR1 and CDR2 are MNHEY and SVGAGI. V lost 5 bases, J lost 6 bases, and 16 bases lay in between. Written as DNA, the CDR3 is TGTGCCAGCAGTACCACAGGACCTTGGTCTGAAGCTTTCTTT. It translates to CASSTTGPWSEAFF.

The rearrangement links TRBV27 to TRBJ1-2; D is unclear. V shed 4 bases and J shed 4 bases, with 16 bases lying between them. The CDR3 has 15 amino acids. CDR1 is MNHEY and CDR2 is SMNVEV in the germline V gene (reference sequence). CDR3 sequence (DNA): TGTGCCAGCAGTTATGCGGGTCCAGGAACCTATGGCTACACCTTC. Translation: CASSYAGPGTYGYTF.

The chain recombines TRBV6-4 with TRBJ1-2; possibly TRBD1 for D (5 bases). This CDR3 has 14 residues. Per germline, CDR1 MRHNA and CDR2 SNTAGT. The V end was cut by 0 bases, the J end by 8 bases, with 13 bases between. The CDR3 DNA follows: TGTGCCAGCAGTGACTCTTGGGGCAGTGGGGGCTACACCTTC. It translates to CASSDSWGSGGYTF.

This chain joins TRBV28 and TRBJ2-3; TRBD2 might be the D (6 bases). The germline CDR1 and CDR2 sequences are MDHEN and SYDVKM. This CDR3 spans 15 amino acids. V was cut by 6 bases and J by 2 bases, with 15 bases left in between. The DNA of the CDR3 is TGTGCCAGCAGCCGACCCGGAGGGGTCACAGATACGCAGTATTTT. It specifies CASSRPGGVTDTQYF.

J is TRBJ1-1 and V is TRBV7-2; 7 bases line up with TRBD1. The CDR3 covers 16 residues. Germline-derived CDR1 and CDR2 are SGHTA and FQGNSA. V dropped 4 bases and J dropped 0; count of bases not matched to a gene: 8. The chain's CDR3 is CASSSGTAGMNTEAFF. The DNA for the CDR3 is TGTGCCAGCAGCTCAGGGACAGCTGGCATGAACACTGAAGCTTTCTTT.

CDR3: CASSAQGYNSPLHF. The DNA of the CDR3 is TGTGCCAGCAGCGCCCAGGGGTATAATTCACCCCTCCACTTT. The chain uses TRBV9 and TRBJ1-6, with D maybe TRBD1 (6 bases). Looked up from germline, CDR1 is SGDLS and CDR2 is YYNGEE. The V end lost 3 bases, the J end lost 4 bases, and 8 bases lay between the germline ends. CDR3 length: 14 residues. Looking up the rest from reference TRBV9 and TRBJ1-6 gives the full variable domain: DSGVTQTPKHLITATGQRVTLRCSPRSGDLSVYWYQQSLDQGLQFLIQYYNGEERAKGNILERFSAQQFPDLHSELNLSSLELGDSALYFCASSAQGYNSPLHFGNGTRLTVT.

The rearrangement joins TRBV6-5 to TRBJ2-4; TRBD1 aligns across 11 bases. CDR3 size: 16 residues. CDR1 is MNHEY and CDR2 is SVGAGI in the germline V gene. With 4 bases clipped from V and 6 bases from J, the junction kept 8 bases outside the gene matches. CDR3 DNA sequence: TGTGCCAGCAGTTCTGAGGCTGGGACAGGGGGAAACATTCAGTACTTC. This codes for CASSSEAGTGGNIQYF.

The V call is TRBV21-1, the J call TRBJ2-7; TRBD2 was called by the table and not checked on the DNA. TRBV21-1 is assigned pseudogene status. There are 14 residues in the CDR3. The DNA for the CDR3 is TGTGCCAGCCCCAGCAGACTACCACCCTACGAGCAGTACTTC. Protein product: CASPSRLPPYEQYF.

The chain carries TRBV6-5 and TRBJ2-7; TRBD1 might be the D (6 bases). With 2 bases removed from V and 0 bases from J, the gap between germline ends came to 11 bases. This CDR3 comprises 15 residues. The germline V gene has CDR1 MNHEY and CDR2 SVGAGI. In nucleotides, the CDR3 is TGTGCCAGCAGTTACACCCGGGACACCTCCTACGAGCAGTACTTC. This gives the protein CASSYTRDTSYEQYF.

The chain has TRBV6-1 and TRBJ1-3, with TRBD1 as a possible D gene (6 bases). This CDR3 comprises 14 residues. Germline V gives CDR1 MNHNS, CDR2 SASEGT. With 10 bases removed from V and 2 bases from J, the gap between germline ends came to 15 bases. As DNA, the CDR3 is TGTGCCACAGGAAGGGGGGGGACTGGAAACACCATATATTTT. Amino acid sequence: CATGRGGTGNTIYF.

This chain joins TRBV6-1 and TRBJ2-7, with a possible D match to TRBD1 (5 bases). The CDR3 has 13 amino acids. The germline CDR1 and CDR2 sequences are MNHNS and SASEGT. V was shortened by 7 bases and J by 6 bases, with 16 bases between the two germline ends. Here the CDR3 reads CASKVPAGSEQYF. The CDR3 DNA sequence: TGTGCCAGCAAGGTCCCCGCAGGGTCCGAGCAGTACTTC.

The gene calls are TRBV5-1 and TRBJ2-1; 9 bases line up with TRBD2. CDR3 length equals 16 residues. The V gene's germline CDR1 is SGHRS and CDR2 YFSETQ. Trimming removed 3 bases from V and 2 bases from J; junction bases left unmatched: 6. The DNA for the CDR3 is TGCGCCAGCAGCTGGCGGGCTAGCGGGACCTACAATGAGCAGTTCTTC. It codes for CASSWRASGTYNEQFF. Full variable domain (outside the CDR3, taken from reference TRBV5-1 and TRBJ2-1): KAGVTQTPRYLIKTRGQQVTLSCSPISGHRSVSWYQQTPGQGLQFLFEYFSETQRNKGNFPGRFSGRQFSNSRSEMNVSTLELGDSALYLCASSWRASGTYNEQFFGPGTRLTVL.

DNA of the CDR3: TGTGCCAGCAGCTCATTCGACAGAGGTGGTTTAAAAGCTTTCTTT. Its protein product is CASSSFDRGGLKAFF. The chain carries TRBV7-8 and TRBJ1-1; perhaps TRBD1 as D (5 bases). The CDR3 has 15 residues. The germline V gene has CDR1 SGHVS and CDR2 FQNEAQ. Trimming took off 4 bases at V and 9 bases at J, with 21 bases between the two ends.

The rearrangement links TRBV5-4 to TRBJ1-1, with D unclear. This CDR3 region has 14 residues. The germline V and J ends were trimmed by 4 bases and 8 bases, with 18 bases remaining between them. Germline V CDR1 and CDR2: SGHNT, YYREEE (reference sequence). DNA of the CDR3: TGTGCCAGCAGCCCGCGGTCCCGGGCGGGCGAAGCTTTCTTT. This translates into CASSPRSRAGEAFF.

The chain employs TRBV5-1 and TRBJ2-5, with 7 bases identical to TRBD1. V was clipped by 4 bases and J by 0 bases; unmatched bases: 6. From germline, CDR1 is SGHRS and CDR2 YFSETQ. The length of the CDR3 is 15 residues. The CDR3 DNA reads TGCGCCAGCAGCCCCCGGACAGGACACCAAGAGACCCAGTACTTC. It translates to CASSPRTGHQETQYF.

The CDR3 here is CSVGGTGREQYF. The CDR3, as DNA: TGCAGCGTTGGGGGGACAGGGCGCGAGCAGTACTTC. The chain links TRBV29-1 to TRBJ2-7; 9 bases are a match to TRBD1. V lost 4 bases, J lost 6 bases, and 4 bases stayed unmatched. Per the germline V gene, CDR1 is SQVTM and CDR2 is ANQGSEA. The CDR3 covers 12 residues.

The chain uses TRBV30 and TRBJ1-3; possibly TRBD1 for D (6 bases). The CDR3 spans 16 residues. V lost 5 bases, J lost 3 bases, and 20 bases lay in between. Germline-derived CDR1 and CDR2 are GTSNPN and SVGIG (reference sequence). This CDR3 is CAWGGPRGIVGNTIYF. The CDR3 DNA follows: TGTGCCTGGGGGGGCCCCAGGGGTATCGTTGGAAACACCATATATTTT. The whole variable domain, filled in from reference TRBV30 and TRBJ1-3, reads SQTIHQWPATLVQPVGSPLSLECTVEGTSNPNLYWYRQAAGRGLQLLFYSVGIGQISSEVPQNLSASRPQDRQFILSSKKLLLSDSGFYLCAWGGPRGIVGNTIYFGEGSWLTVV.

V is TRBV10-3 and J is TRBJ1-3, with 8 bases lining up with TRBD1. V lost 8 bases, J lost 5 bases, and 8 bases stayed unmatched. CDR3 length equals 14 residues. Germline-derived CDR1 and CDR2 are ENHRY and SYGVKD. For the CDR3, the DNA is TGTGCCATCCGTAAATGGACAGGGCGAAACACCATATATTTT. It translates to CAIRKWTGRNTIYF.